Listed below are T cell receptor beta chains from one sample, sequenced in a study of CD8+ T cells in alopecia areata. Clones were sequenced by immunoSEQ multiplex PCR, and TCRdb holds only the in-frame ones, with some missing. The data hold about 200,000 clones, with about three fifths observed a single time. The starting material was CD4+ T cells sorted from blood, obtained at week 4, from a patient treated with tofacitinib. The receptors here all came from a human donor with alopecia areata. The CDR3 runs from the conserved cysteine through the conserved F or W. The order of the fields is J gene, D gene, clone size, V gene, CDR3 protein, CDR3 DNA. A D gene is named only where the DNA matches it firmly. Clone size, where shown, is once, few, many, or a class for clones that have expanded.

>TRBJ2-5|-|-|TRBV6-6
CASSYRSGKAETQYF
TGTGCCAGCAGTTACCGATCAGGGAAGGCAGAGACCCAGTACTTC
>TRBJ1-5|-|-|TRBV13
CASSLGGSNQPQHF
TGTGCCAGCAGCTTAGGAGGTTCTAATCAGCCCCAGCATTTT
>TRBJ2-1|-|few|TRBV29-1
CSTRWGVSYNEQFF
TGCAGCACCCGGTGGGGGGTATCCTACAATGAGCAGTTCTTC
>TRBJ1-1|-|few|TRBV30
CAWGGYSGPNTEAFF
TGTGCCTGGGGGGGCTATTCCGGACCGAACACTGAAGCTTTCTTT
>TRBJ2-5|-|-|TRBV13
CASSLVGRETQYF
TGTGCCAGCAGCTTGGTGGGCAGAGAGACCCAGTACTTC
>TRBJ2-5|-|-|TRBV23-1
CASSQFLGQGETQYF
TGCGCCAGCAGTCAATTCCTCGGGCAGGGAGAGACCCAGTACTTC
>TRBJ1-6|TRBD1|-|TRBV7-6
CASSQVDRGLNSPLHF
TGTGCCAGCAGCCAAGTGGACAGGGGGCTTAATTCACCCCTCCACTTT
>TRBJ1-6|TRBD1|-|TRBV5-1
CASSDVDREHNSPLHF
TGCGCCAGCAGTGATGTCGACAGGGAGCATAATTCACCCCTCCACTTT
>TRBJ1-1|-|-|TRBV29-1
CSVDKGRQDTEAFF
TGCAGCGTTGATAAAGGGAGGCAAGACACTGAAGCTTTCTTT
>TRBJ1-5|-|-|TRBV29-1
CSVGLGYSNQPQHF
TGCAGCGTTGGTCTGGGTTATAGCAATCAGCCCCAGCATTTT
>TRBJ2-6|-|-|TRBV29-1
CSVTGSGANVLTF
TGCAGCGTCACAGGGTCCGGGGCCAACGTCCTGACTTTC
>TRBJ2-7|-|-|TRBV30
CAWSRAVSYEQYF
TGTGCCTGGAGTAGGGCAGTCTCCTACGAGCAGTACTTC
>TRBJ2-3|-|few|TRBV29-1
CSLKTPADTQYF
TGCAGCCTAAAAACCCCAGCGGATACGCAGTATTTT
>TRBJ2-7|TRBD1|-|TRBV11-2
CASSLLPGGDEQYF
TGTGCCAGCAGCTTATTGCCAGGGGGAGACGAGCAGTACTTC
>TRBJ2-5|-|-|TRBV6-5
CASSPSGWETQYF
TGTGCCAGCAGTCCATCGGGGTGGGAGACCCAGTACTTC
>TRBJ2-3|-|few|TRBV4-2
CASSHPEGGGTDTQYF
TGTGCCAGCAGCCATCCAGAAGGGGGTGGCACAGATACGCAGTATTTT
>TRBJ1-2|-|once|TRBV27
CASSFRGDYTF
TGTGCCAGCAGTTTTAGGGGGGACTACACCTTC
>TRBJ1-1|-|-|TRBV29-1
CSVKTGNTEAFF
TGCAGCGTGAAGACAGGGAACACTGAAGCTTTCTTT
>TRBJ2-3|-|-|TRBV6-1
CASSGAVGRSTDTQYF
TGTGCCAGCAGTGGGGCTGTGGGCAGGTCGACAGATACGCAGTATTTT
>TRBJ2-4|-|-|TRBV2
CASRLASDIQYF
TGTGCCAGCAGACTCGCGAGTGACATTCAGTACTTC
>TRBJ2-3|TRBD1|-|TRBV10-3
CAISWEGTGGDTQYF
TGTGCCATCAGCTGGGAGGGGACAGGGGGCGATACGCAGTATTTT
>TRBJ2-5|-|-|TRBV7-2
CASSFGGTQETQYF
TGTGCCAGCAGCTTTGGGGGGACTCAAGAGACCCAGTACTTC
>TRBJ1-2|-|few|TRBV19
CASSRSRRSHYGYTF
TGTGCCAGTAGCAGATCCAGGCGGAGCCACTATGGCTACACCTTC
>TRBJ1-1|TRBD1|-|TRBV30
CAWRTGMNTEAFF
TGTGCCTGGAGGACAGGGATGAACACTGAAGCTTTCTTT
>TRBJ2-3|-|few|TRBV29-1
CSVEGRLSTDTQYF
TGCAGCGTTGAAGGTCGGCTTAGCACAGATACGCAGTATTTT
>TRBJ2-5|TRBD1|once|TRBV2
CASSEMGQQRETQYF
TGTGCCAGCAGTGAAATGGGACAGCAGCGAGAGACCCAGTACTTC
>TRBJ2-5|TRBD2|few|TRBV7-8
CASSFSLAGGHGETQYF
TGTGCCAGCAGCTTTTCACTAGCGGGGGGGCACGGGGAGACCCAGTACTTC
>TRBJ2-5|-|-|TRBV30
CAWSQVVQETQYF
TGTGCCTGGAGTCAAGTTGTCCAAGAGACCCAGTACTTC
>TRBJ2-1|TRBD1|-|TRBV19
CASRTPHRGSYNEQFF
TGTGCCAGTAGGACCCCCCACAGGGGCTCATACAATGAGCAGTTCTTC
>TRBJ2-1|-|-|TRBV11-3
CASSLEYEQFF
TGTGCCAGCAGCTTAGAGTATGAGCAGTTCTTC
>TRBJ2-5|-|-|TRBV18
CASSPFQGRETQYF
TGTGCCAGCTCACCATTTCAGGGCCGGGAGACCCAGTACTTC
>TRBJ2-3|TRBD2|few|TRBV7-9
CASSSLSGGVDTQYF
TGTGCCAGCAGCTCCCTTAGCGGGGGGGTTGATACGCAGTATTTT
>TRBJ1-4|TRBD1|-|TRBV5-1
CASATGTGEKLFF
TGCGCCAGCGCTACCGGGACAGGAGAAAAACTGTTTTTT
>TRBJ2-3|TRBD2|-|TRBV9
CASSVKAGGSTDTQYF
TGTGCCAGCAGCGTAAAAGCGGGGGGCAGCACAGATACGCAGTATTTT
>TRBJ1-1|TRBD1|-|TRBV29-1
CSVDGQGEAFF
TGCAGCGTTGACGGACAGGGTGAAGCTTTCTTT
>TRBJ2-7|-|few|TRBV29-1
CSVRGFSYEQYF
TGCAGCGTCCGAGGGTTCTCCTACGAGCAGTACTTC
>TRBJ2-1|-|-|TRBV6-6
CASSYGDIFSYNEQFF
TGTGCCAGCAGTTACGGGGACATTTTCTCCTACAATGAGCAGTTCTTC
>TRBJ2-3|-|-|TRBV1
CTSSQDLTSTTDTQYF
TGCACCAGCAGCCAAGATTTAACTAGTACCACAGATACGCAGTATTTT
>TRBJ2-7|-|few|TRBV29-1
CSANRGPYEQYF
TGCAGCGCAAACAGAGGCCCCTACGAGCAGTACTTC
>TRBJ2-3|TRBD2|-|TRBV4-1
CASSLLSGLATNTQYF
TGCGCCAGCAGCCTATTATCGGGACTAGCGACAAATACGCAGTATTTT